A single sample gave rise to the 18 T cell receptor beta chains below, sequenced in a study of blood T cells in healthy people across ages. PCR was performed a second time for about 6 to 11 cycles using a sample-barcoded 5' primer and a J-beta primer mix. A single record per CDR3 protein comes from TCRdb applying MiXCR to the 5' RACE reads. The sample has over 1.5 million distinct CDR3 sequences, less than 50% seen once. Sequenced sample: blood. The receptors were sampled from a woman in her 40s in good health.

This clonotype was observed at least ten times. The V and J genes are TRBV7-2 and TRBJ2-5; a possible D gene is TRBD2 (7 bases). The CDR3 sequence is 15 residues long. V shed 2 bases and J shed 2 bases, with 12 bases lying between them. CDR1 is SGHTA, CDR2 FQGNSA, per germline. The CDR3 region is CASSLLRGGQETQYF. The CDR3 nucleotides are TGTGCCAGCAGCTTATTGAGGGGGGGACAAGAGACCCAGTACTTC.

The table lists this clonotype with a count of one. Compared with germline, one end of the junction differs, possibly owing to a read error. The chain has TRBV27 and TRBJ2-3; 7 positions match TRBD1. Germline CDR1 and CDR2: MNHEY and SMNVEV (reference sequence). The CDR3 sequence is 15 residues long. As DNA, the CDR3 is TGTGCCTGCAGTCCGCGGACAGGATCCACAGATACGCAGTATTTT. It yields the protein CACSPRTGSTDTQYF.

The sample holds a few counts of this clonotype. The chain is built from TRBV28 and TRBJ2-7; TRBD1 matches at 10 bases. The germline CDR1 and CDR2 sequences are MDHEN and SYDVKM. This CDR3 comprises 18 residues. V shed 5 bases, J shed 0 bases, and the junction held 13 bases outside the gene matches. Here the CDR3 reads CASSPGTGEPYRSYEQYF. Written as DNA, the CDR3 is TGTGCCAGCAGTCCCGGGACAGGGGAACCGTATCGCTCCTACGAGCAGTACTTC.

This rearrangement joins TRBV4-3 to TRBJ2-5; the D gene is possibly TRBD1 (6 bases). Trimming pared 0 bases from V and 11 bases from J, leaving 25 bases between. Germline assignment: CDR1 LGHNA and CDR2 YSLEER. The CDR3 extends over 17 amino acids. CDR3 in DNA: TGCGCCAGCAGCCAAGATTCGAGGACAGCTTCCTACAATGAGCAGTACTTC. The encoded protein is CASSQDSRTASYNEQYF.

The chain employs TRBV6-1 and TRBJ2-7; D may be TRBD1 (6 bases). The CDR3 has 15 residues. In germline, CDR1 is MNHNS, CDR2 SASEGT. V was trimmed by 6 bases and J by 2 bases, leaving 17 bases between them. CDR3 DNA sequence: TGTGCCAGCAGGATAAGGCAGGGGCTTGCCTACGAGCAGTACTTC. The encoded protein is CASRIRQGLAYEQYF.

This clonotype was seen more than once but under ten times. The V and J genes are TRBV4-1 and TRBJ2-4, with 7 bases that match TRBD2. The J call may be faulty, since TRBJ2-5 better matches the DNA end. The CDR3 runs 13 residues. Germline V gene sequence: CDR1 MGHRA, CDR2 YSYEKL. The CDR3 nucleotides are TGCGCCAGCGCACGGGGGGAACAAGAGACCCAGTACTTC. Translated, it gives CASARGEQETQYF.

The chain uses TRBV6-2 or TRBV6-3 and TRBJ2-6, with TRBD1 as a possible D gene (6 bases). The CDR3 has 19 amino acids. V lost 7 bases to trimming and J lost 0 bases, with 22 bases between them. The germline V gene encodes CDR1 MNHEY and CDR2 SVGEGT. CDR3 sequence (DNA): TGTGCCAGCACTCGACCCGGGACACTCAAACTCTCTGGGGCCAACGTCCTGACTTTC. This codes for CASTRPGTLKLSGANVLTF.

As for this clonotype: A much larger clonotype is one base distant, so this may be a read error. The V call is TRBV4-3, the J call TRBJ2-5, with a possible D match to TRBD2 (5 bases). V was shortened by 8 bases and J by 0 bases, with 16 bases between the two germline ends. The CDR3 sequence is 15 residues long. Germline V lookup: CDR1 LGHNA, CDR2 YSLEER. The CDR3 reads CASGRSEGNQETQYF. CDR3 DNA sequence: TGCGCCAGCGGCCGCTCAGAGGGAAACCAAGAGACCCAGTACTTC.

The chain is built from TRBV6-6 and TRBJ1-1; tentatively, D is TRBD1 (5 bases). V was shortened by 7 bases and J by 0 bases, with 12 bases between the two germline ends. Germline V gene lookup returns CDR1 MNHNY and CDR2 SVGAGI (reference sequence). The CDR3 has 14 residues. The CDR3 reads CASNSGYMNTEAFF. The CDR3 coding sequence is TGTGCCAGCAATTCAGGGTACATGAACACTGAAGCTTTCTTT.

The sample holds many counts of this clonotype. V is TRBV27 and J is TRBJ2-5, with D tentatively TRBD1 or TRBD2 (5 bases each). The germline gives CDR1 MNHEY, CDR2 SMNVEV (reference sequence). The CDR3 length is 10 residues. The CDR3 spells CAGTQETQYF. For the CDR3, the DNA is TGTGCTGGGACCCAAGAGACCCAGTACTTC.

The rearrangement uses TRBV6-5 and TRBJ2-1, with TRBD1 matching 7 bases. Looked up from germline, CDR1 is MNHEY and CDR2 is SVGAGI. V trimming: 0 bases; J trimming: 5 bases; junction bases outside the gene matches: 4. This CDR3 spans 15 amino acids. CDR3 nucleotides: TGTGCCAGCAGTTACTCCTGGGACAGCCACAATGAGCAGTTCTTC. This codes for CASSYSWDSHNEQFF.

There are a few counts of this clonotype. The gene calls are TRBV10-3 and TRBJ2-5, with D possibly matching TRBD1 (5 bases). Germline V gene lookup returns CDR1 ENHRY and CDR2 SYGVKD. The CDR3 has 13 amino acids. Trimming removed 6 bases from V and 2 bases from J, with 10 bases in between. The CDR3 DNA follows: TGTGCCATCAGCGACAGATCACAAGAGACCCAGTACTTC. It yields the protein CAISDRSQETQYF.

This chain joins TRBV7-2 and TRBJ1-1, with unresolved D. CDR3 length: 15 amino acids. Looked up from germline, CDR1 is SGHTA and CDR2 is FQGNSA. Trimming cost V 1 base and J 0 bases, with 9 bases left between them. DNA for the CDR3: TGTGCCAGCAGCTTAGTTAAGAACATGAACACTGAAGCTTTCTTT. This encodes CASSLVKNMNTEAFF.

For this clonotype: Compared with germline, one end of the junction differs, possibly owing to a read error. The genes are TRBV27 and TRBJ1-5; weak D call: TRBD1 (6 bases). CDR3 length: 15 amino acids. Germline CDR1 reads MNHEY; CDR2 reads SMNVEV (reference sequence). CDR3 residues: CAGSLLGDTYQPQHF. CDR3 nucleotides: TGTGCCGGCAGTTTATTGGGGGACACCTATCAGCCCCAGCATTTT.

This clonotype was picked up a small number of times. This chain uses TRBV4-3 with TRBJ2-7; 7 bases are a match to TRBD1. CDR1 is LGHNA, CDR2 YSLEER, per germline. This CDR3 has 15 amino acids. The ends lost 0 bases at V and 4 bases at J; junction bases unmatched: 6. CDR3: CASSQESRGLYEQYF. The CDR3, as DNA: TGCGCCAGCAGCCAAGAGTCCAGGGGGTTATACGAGCAGTACTTC.

CDR3 DNA: TGTGCCAGCAGCCAAGACATCAGCGGGGGTGCTTCCTATACGCAGTATTTT. It is translated as CASSQDISGGASYTQYF. This chain joins TRBV4-2 and TRBJ2-3; 8 nucleotides line up with TRBD2. The ends lost 0 bases at V and 7 bases at J; junction bases unmatched: 12. The CDR3 runs to 17 residues. Germline V lookup: CDR1 LGHNA, CDR2 YNFKEQ.

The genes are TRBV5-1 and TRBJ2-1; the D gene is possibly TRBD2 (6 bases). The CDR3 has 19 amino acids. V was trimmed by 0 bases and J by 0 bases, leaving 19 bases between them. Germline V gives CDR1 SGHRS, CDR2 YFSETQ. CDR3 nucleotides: TGCGCCAGCAGCTTGGCGGGGGTTACCAGGCTTAGCTCCTACAATGAGCAGTTCTTC. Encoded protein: CASSLAGVTRLSSYNEQFF.

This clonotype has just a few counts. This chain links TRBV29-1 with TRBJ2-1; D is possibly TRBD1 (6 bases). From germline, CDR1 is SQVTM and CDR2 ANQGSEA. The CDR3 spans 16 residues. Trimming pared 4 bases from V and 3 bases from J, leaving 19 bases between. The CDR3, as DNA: TGCAGCGTTGTAGGCCTCCGGGACACCATCTACAATGAGCAGTTCTTC. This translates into CSVVGLRDTIYNEQFF.